Detailed here is one T cell receptor (beta chain). The antigen remains unidentified. An end of the junction does not agree with germline; a read error may underlie this. The source of the sample is a study of OX40 agonist ivuxolimab in advanced cancers. Study-wide context: Each dose-escalation patient presented with hepatocellular carcinoma, melanoma, renal cell or head and neck cancer. Findings and caveats of the study: Averaging showed that CD8+ T cells had more expanded clones than CD4+ did.

Sequenced by immunoSEQ multiplex PCR; TCRdb stores in-frame clones only, minus some. Of 45,000 to 50,000 clones listed, roughly 90% were seen once; the top ten hold around 6%. Germline V gene data show CDR1 as SGHDN and CDR2 as FVKESK. The CDR3 runs 12 residues. Here the sequenced sample was CD4+ or CD8+ T cells sorted from blood, taken in a trial of the OX40 agonist ivuxolimab. The clonotype originates from an adult with an advanced solid tumor such as melanoma, head and neck, liver or kidney cancer. The chain carries TRBV14 and TRBJ1-1; the D gene is possibly TRBD1 (6 bases). CDR3 amino acids: CASSYPGAEAFF. CDR3 DNA: TGTGCCAGCAGTTATCCAGGGGCTGAGGCTTTCTTT.